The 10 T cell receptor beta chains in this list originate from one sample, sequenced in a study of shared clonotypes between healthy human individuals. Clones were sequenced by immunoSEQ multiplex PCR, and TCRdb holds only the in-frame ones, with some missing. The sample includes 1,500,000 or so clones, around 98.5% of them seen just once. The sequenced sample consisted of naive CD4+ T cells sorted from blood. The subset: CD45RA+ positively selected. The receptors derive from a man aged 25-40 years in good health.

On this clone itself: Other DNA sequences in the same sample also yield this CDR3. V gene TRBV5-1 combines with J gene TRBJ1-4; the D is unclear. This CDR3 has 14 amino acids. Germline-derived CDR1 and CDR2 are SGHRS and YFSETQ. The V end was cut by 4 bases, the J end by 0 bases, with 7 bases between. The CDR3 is CASSQSATNEKLFF. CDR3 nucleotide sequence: TGCGCCAGCAGCCAAAGTGCAACTAATGAAAAACTGTTTTTT.

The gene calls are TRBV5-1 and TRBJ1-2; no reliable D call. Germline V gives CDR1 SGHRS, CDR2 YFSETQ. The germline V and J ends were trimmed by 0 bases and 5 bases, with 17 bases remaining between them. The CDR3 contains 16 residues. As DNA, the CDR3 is TGCGCCAGCAGCTTGGAGCCAGGCCGGAACTTTTATGGCTACACCTTC. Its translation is CASSLEPGRNFYGYTF.

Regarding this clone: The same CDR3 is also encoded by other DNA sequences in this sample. CDR3 amino acids: CSVGGSYEQYF. CDR3 nucleotides: TGCAGCGTAGGGGGCAGCTACGAGCAGTACTTC. J is TRBJ2-7 and V is TRBV29-1; 7 nucleotides agree with TRBD1. With V trimmed by 6 bases and J by 3 bases, 2 bases remained unmatched. Germline V lookup: CDR1 SQVTM, CDR2 ANQGSEA. The CDR3 is 11 residues long.

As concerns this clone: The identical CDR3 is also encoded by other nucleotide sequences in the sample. CDR3 DNA: TGCGCCAGCAGCTTGGTCGGGGCGGCTAATGAAAAACTGTTTTTT. Amino acid sequence: CASSLVGAANEKLFF. The chain couples TRBV5-1 to TRBJ1-4, with a possible D match to TRBD1 (5 bases). The CDR3 sequence is 15 residues long. V was trimmed by 0 bases and J by 3 bases, leaving 9 bases between them. Germline V gene sequence: CDR1 SGHRS, CDR2 YFSETQ.

This chain's CDR3 is CASSLLGMTAGRAQETQYF. CDR3 coding DNA: TGTGCCAGCAGCTTACTCGGAATGACTGCGGGCAGAGCCCAAGAGACCCAGTACTTC. This rearrangement joins TRBV7-6 to TRBJ2-5, with TRBD2 as a possible D gene (5 bases). The CDR3 totals 19 residues. Trimming stripped 2 bases from V and 1 base from J, with 23 bases between. Germline V gene lookup returns CDR1 SGHVS and CDR2 FNYEAQ.

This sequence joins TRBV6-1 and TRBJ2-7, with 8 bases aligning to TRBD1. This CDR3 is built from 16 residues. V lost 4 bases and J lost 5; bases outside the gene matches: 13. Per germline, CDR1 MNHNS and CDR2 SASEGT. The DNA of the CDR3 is TGTGCCAGCAGTGGGACAGGGAAAATTCCGCGGGACGAGCAGTACTTC. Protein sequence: CASSGTGKIPRDEQYF.

CDR3 nucleotide sequence: TGTGCCAGCAGTTTAACCGGGACGGTCAAAAACATTCAGTACTTC. Translation: CASSLTGTVKNIQYF. The rearrangement uses TRBV28 and TRBJ2-4; TRBD1 or TRBD2 may be the D gene (5 bases each). Germline V lookup: CDR1 MDHEN, CDR2 SYDVKM. The CDR3 is 15 residues long. Trimming removed 2 bases from V and 3 bases from J, with 11 bases in between. Together with reference TRBV28 and TRBJ2-4, the CDR3 gives the full variable domain: DVKVTQSSRYLVKRTGEKVFLECVQDMDHENMFWYRQDPGLGLRLIYFSYDVKMKEKGDIPEGYSVSREKKERFSLILESASTNQTSMYLCASSLTGTVKNIQYFGAGTRLSVL.

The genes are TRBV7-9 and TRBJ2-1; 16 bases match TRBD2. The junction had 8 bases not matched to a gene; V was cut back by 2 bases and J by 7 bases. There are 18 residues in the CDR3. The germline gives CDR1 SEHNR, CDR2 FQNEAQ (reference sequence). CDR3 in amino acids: CASSLRGLAGGRSNEQFF. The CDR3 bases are TGTGCCAGCAGCTTAAGGGGACTAGCGGGAGGGCGGTCGAATGAGCAGTTCTTC.

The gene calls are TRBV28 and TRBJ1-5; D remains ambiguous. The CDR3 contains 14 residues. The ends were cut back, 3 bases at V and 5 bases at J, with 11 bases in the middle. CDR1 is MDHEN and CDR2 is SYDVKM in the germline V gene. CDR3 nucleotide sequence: TGTGCCAGCAGTTTTCGGGGTCCCCATCAGCCCCAGCATTTT. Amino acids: CASSFRGPHQPQHF.

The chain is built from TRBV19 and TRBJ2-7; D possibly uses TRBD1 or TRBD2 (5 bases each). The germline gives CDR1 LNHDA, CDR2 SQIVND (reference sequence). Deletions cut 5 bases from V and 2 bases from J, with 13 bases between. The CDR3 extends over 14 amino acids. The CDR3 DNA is TGTGCCAGTAGTCCCGGGACGGAGCCCTACGAGCAGTACTTC. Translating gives CASSPGTEPYEQYF.